This entry lists 12 T cell receptor beta chains sequenced from one sample in a study of identical twins. TCRdb reanalysed the 5' RACE reads using MiXCR and keeps one entry per CDR3 protein. The sample comprises 1.5 million or so distinct CDR3 sequences, more than 30% of which are singletons, and about 0.25% rests with the top ten. The sample was cord blood. These receptors were taken from a newborn girl in good health.

This clonotype has a handful of counts. The genes are TRBV29-1 and TRBJ2-7, with D possibly TRBD1 on 6 matching bases. V was clipped by 4 bases and J by 0 bases, with 13 bases between them. The CDR3 is made up of 14 amino acids. Germline loops: CDR1 SQVTM, CDR2 ANQGSEA. The CDR3 DNA is TGCAGCGTTGTCTTGCAGGGGCACTCCTACGAGCAGTACTTC. This codes for CSVVLQGHSYEQYF.

About this clonotype: No conserved phenylalanine or tryptophan is present at the end of the CDR3, so a read error is the likely explanation. This chain uses TRBV5-1 with TRBJ1-1, with D hard to call. This CDR3 region has 14 residues. CDR1 is SGHRS, CDR2 YFSETQ, per germline. The CDR3 coding sequence is TGCGCCAGCACCCCTCTCAGCTTGAACACTGAGGCTTTCTAT. This gives the protein CASTPLSLNTEAFY.

The chain is built from TRBV7-9 and TRBJ1-6, with 7 nucleotides matching TRBD1. The length of the CDR3 is 16 residues. V shed 1 base and J 5 bases; nucleotides not matched to a gene: 5. CDR1 is SEHNR and CDR2 is FQNEAQ in the germline V gene (reference sequence). This CDR3 reads CASSLGQGGHNSPLHF. CDR3 DNA: TGTGCCAGCAGCTTAGGACAGGGTGGCCATAATTCACCCCTCCACTTT.

This clonotype showed up many times. The J gene is TRBJ1-1, the V gene TRBV11-2, with D perhaps TRBD1 (6 bases). V lost 3 bases to trimming and J lost 4 bases, with 15 bases between them. Germline values: CDR1 SGHAT, CDR2 FQNNGV. The CDR3 spans 15 residues. CDR3 DNA: TGTGCCAGCAGCTTGGTGGGGGGCCGGGGCACTGAAGCTTTCTTT. As protein: CASSLVGGRGTEAFF.

The rearrangement uses TRBV6-2 or TRBV6-3 and TRBJ2-7; TRBD2 is a possible D gene (6 bases). V shed 4 bases and J shed 10 bases, with 29 bases lying between them. This CDR3 comprises 17 residues. Germline V gene lookup returns CDR1 MNHEY and CDR2 SVGEGT. The DNA of the CDR3 is TGTGCCAGCAGTTCTCAAGGACCAGCGGGTCGCCAAGAGGCCCAGTACTTC. It is translated as CASSSQGPAGRQEAQYF.

Only a few counts were recorded for this clonotype. The rearrangement joins TRBV5-1 to TRBJ2-7; TRBD2 matches at 9 bases. Germline assignment: CDR1 SGHRS and CDR2 YFSETQ. The CDR3 consists of 15 residues. The junction had 13 bases not matched to a gene; V was cut back by 5 bases and J by 7 bases. The CDR3 bases are TGCGCCAGCAGAACCGGGACTAGCTCCTACAATGAGCAGTACTTC. Protein product: CASRTGTSSYNEQYF.

This clonotype has only a few counts. The gene calls are TRBV12-3 or TRBV12-4 and TRBJ2-1, with D possibly TRBD1 on 6 matching bases. V shed 5 bases and J shed 8 bases, with 16 bases lying between them. The CDR3 consists of 14 residues. The CDR3 region has the DNA TGTGCCAGCAGTACTACAGGGTCTTGGCATGAGCAGTTCTTC. Its translation: CASSTTGSWHEQFF.

This rearrangement joins TRBV9 to TRBJ2-3; 8 bases match TRBD2. The germline gives CDR1 SGDLS, CDR2 YYNGEE. The junction had 6 bases not matched to a gene; V was cut back by 4 bases and J by 5 bases. This CDR3 region has 14 residues. CDR3 in amino acids: CASSPGLGVDTQYF. DNA of the CDR3: TGTGCCAGCAGCCCGGGACTAGGGGTAGATACGCAGTATTTT.

A few counts support this clonotype. J is TRBJ2-7 and V is TRBV6-2 or TRBV6-3, with TRBD2 matching 7 bases. The germline V gene has CDR1 MNHEY and CDR2 SVGEGT. V shed 6 bases and J 0 bases; nucleotides not matched to a gene: 14. CDR3 size: 17 residues. The CDR3: CASRLRISGRISYEQYF. The CDR3 DNA is TGTGCCAGCAGGCTGCGGATTAGCGGGCGAATCTCCTACGAGCAGTACTTC.

This clonotype was seen repeatedly, ten times or more. The chain joins TRBV9 to TRBJ2-4; 7 bases fit TRBD2. This CDR3 contains 15 residues. Germline V lookup: CDR1 SGDLS, CDR2 YYNGEE. Trimming cost V 0 bases and J 8 bases; bases outside gene matches: 8. CDR3 in DNA: TGTGCCAGCAGCGTAGCCCTGACTAGCAGAGACATTCAGTACTTC. Amino acid sequence: CASSVALTSRDIQYF. Full variable domain (missing parts from reference TRBV9 and TRBJ2-4): DSGVTQTPKHLITATGQRVTLRCSPRSGDLSVYWYQQSLDQGLQFLIQYYNGEERAKGNILERFSAQQFPDLHSELNLSSLELGDSALYFCASSVALTSRDIQYFGAGTRLSVL.

The chain is built from TRBV28 and TRBJ2-5; 9 bases match TRBD1. CDR1 is MDHEN and CDR2 is SYDVKM in the germline V gene. The J segment lost 7 bases and the V segment lost 7 bases, leaving 7 bases of the junction unmatched. The CDR3 is made up of 13 amino acids. The CDR3 DNA reads as TGTGCCAGCAACTACAGGGGGCTGGTGACCCAGTACTTC. The encoded protein is CASNYRGLVTQYF.

This sequence joins TRBV4-1 and TRBJ2-7; a possible D gene is TRBD1 (6 bases). The CDR3 length is 16 residues. The V end was cut by 3 bases, the J end by 6 bases, with 21 bases between. Germline V gene lookup returns CDR1 MGHRA and CDR2 YSYEKL. The CDR3 here is CASSQDDRPSFCEQYF. The CDR3 bases are TGCGCCAGCAGCCAGGATGACAGGCCCTCCTTCTGCGAGCAGTACTTC.